A selection of T cell receptor beta chains follows, all from one sample in a study of identical twins. TCRdb processed the 5' RACE reads anew with MiXCR; each CDR3 protein has one entry. The profile shows some 270,000 distinct CDR3 sequences, around 8% of them singletons. The same sample was also used in a study of yellow fever vaccine responses in identical twins.

Material: CD8+ T cells sorted from blood. The source of these receptors is a woman aged 18-29 years in good health. Each CDR3 is given with its conserved first and last residue. D genes are given only for firm matches. Some rows have no size entry. The others give once, few or many, or a class for an expanded clone.

clone_size d_call j_call v_call cdr3_nt cdr3_aa
. TRBD1 TRBJ2-7 TRBV5-6 TGTGCCAGCAGCACACTCCCGGGACAGGCCTACTTC CASSTLPGQAYF
. . TRBJ2-7 TRBV6-5 TGTGCCAGCAGTTATGGTGAACCCCCCCTCTACGAGCAGTACTTC CASSYGEPPLYEQYF
many . TRBJ2-2 TRBV7-9 TGTGCCAGCAGCGCAAGGTGGGACCCTCAGAACACCGGGGAGCTGTTTTTT CASSARWDPQNTGELFF
few TRBD2 TRBJ2-3 TRBV11-2 TGTGCCAGCAGCTTAACGGCGGCGGGAGGGTTGGATACGCAGTATTTT CASSLTAAGGLDTQYF
. . TRBJ2-3 TRBV29-1 TGCAGCGTTGAATTTGGGGACCGCACAGATACGCAGTATTTT CSVEFGDRTDTQYF
. TRBD2 TRBJ2-7 TRBV7-6 TGTGCCAGCAGCTTGAGACTAGCGGGCGAGCAGTACTTC CASSLRLAGEQYF
few . TRBJ2-3 TRBV20-1 TGCAGTGCTAGAGACAAGTGGTCTCCGAGCACAGATACGCAGTATTTT CSARDKWSPSTDTQYF
. TRBD1 TRBJ2-7 TRBV27 TGTGCCAGCAGTACTACATCAGGGGGTCTAGTCGAGCAGTACTTC CASSTTSGGLVEQYF
many . TRBJ2-7 TRBV27 TGTGCCAGCAACGAAAGTCCGGTGACAGTTGGTTACGAGCAGTACTTC CASNESPVTVGYEQYF
. . TRBJ2-5 TRBV7-2 TGTGCCAGCAGCCGTGCTGTTGCGATCCGGGAGACCCAGTACTTC CASSRAVAIRETQYF
many . TRBJ1-6 TRBV12-3/TRBV12-4 TGTGCCAGCAGTGTAGGGAGCAGGCTAAATTCACCCCTCCACTTT CASSVGSRLNSPLHF
few . TRBJ2-7 TRBV5-1 TGCGCCAGCAGCCCGGAGGGGCACAGGTCCTACGAGCAGTACTTC CASSPEGHRSYEQYF